The 26 T cell receptor beta chains listed next were all sequenced from one sample in a study of cytomegalovirus exposure and HLA in healthy donors. The PCR contained 60 Vbeta and 13 Jbeta primers. The protocol was immunoSEQ multiplex PCR, while the TCRdb copy is restricted to in-frame clones and leaves out a portion. The table records 150,000 to 180,000 clones, roughly 80% of them present only once. The sequenced material came from PBMCs. The origin of the receptors is a middle-aged woman in good health and CMV-seronegative.

The chain links TRBV5-1 to TRBJ1-1, with 10 bases lining up with TRBD1. V shed 1 base, J shed 3 bases, and the junction held 9 bases outside the gene matches. CDR3 length: 17 residues. Germline-derived CDR1 and CDR2 are SGHRS and YFSETQ. CDR3 coding DNA: TGCGCCAGCAGCTTGACCGGGACAGGGGAGGGGGACACTGAAGCTTTCTTT. This translates into CASSLTGTGEGDTEAFF.

The chain combines TRBV5-1 with TRBJ1-6; D may be TRBD1 (6 bases). V gave up 2 bases and J gave up 7 bases, with 10 bases separating them. The V gene's germline CDR1 is SGHRS and CDR2 YFSETQ. The CDR3 runs 14 residues. CDR3 loop: CASSLQGWNSPLHF. In DNA form, the CDR3 reads TGCGCCAGCAGCTTACAGGGCTGGAATTCACCCCTCCACTTT.

The chain has TRBV10-3 and TRBJ1-4; no reliable D call. V shed 4 bases and J shed 1 base, with 4 bases lying between them. Germline V gives CDR1 ENHRY, CDR2 SYGVKD. The CDR3 runs 13 residues. The CDR3 reads CAISGGTNEKLFF. For the CDR3, the DNA is TGTGCCATCAGTGGAGGAACTAATGAAAAACTGTTTTTT.

The V and J genes are TRBV5-1 and TRBJ2-3, with D maybe TRBD1 (5 bases). The ends were cut back, 4 bases at V and 1 base at J, with 10 bases in the middle. The CDR3 contains 14 residues. CDR1 and CDR2 from the germline V gene are SGHRS and YFSETQ. This chain's CDR3 is CASSQMTGTDTQYF. CDR3 DNA sequence: TGCGCCAGCAGCCAGATGACAGGCACAGATACGCAGTATTTT. Using reference TRBV5-1 and TRBJ2-3 for the parts outside the CDR3, the full variable domain is KAGVTQTPRYLIKTRGQQVTLSCSPISGHRSVSWYQQTPGQGLQFLFEYFSETQRNKGNFPGRFSGRQFSNSRSEMNVSTLELGDSALYLCASSQMTGTDTQYFGPGTRLTVL.

V usage is TRBV29-1 and J usage is TRBJ2-1, with D unresolved. The CDR3 runs to 13 residues. Germline assignment: CDR1 SQVTM and CDR2 ANQGSEA. Trimming removed 4 bases from V and 3 bases from J, with 10 bases in between. For the CDR3, the DNA is TGCAGCGTTGTACGGGTCGACTACAATGAGCAGTTCTTC. Translating gives CSVVRVDYNEQFF.

The chain links TRBV5-5 to TRBJ1-5; possible D gene TRBD1, 5 bases. V was shortened by 3 bases and J by 6 bases, with 16 bases between the two germline ends. The germline CDR1 and CDR2 sequences are SGHKS and YYEKEE (reference sequence). The CDR3 sequence is 15 residues long. This CDR3 reads CASSSTHGGGQPQHF. As DNA, the CDR3 is TGTGCCAGCAGCTCGACCCACGGGGGAGGTCAGCCCCAGCATTTT.

This clone was detected a few times. The chain employs TRBV6-5 and TRBJ1-3; D not resolved. The CDR3 sequence is 14 residues long. In germline, CDR1 is MNHEY, CDR2 SVGAGI. V lost 2 bases and J lost 3, with 8 bases in between. The CDR3 is CASSYSSGGNTIYF. The CDR3 region has the DNA TGTGCCAGCAGTTACAGTTCCGGTGGAAACACCATATATTTT.

The chain employs TRBV28 and TRBJ1-3; D gene uncertain. The germline V gene encodes CDR1 MDHEN and CDR2 SYDVKM. The CDR3 is 15 amino acids. The V end was cut by 3 bases, the J end by 0 bases, with 9 bases between. The CDR3 DNA follows: TGTGCCAGCAGTTTGGAGGTCTCCTCTGGAAACACCATATATTTT. Its translation: CASSLEVSSGNTIYF.

The V call is TRBV11-2, the J call TRBJ2-2; a possible D gene is TRBD1 (6 bases). The CDR3 is 15 residues long. Germline CDR1 SGHAT, CDR2 FQNNGV. Trimming removed 3 bases at V and 1 base at J, with 9 bases between. The CDR3 reads CASSFGTRNTGELFF. In nucleotides, the CDR3 is TGTGCCAGCAGCTTCGGGACAAGGAACACCGGGGAGCTGTTTTTT.

V is TRBV5-1 and J is TRBJ2-1, with D perhaps TRBD2 (5 bases). CDR1 and CDR2 (germline): SGHRS, YFSETQ. V was cut by 1 base and J by 7 bases, with 12 bases left in between. CDR3 length: 14 residues. The DNA for the CDR3 is TGCGCCAGCAGCTTGAAGTCCGGGGTTAATGAGCAGTTCTTC. Translation: CASSLKSGVNEQFF.

This chain links TRBV11-2 with TRBJ2-7; 8 bases are a match to TRBD1. The germline gives CDR1 SGHAT, CDR2 FQNNGV. Unmatched junction bases numbered 2, after V lost 4 bases and J lost 3 bases. The CDR3 sequence is 13 residues long. The CDR3 nucleotides read TGTGCCAGCAGCTGGACAGGGAACTACGAGCAGTACTTC. It translates to CASSWTGNYEQYF.

The chain couples TRBV9 to TRBJ2-3; 10 bases agree with TRBD2. J gave up 1 base and V 0 bases, and 2 bases lay outside the gene matches. The CDR3 runs 16 residues. The germline V gene has CDR1 SGDLS and CDR2 YYNGEE. CDR3 nucleotides: TGTGCCAGCAGCGTAGGAGCGGGGGGGCGCACAGATACGCAGTATTTT. Its translation is CASSVGAGGRTDTQYF. Supplemented by reference TRBV9 and TRBJ2-3, the full variable domain reads DSGVTQTPKHLITATGQRVTLRCSPRSGDLSVYWYQQSLDQGLQFLIQYYNGEERAKGNILERFSAQQFPDLHSELNLSSLELGDSALYFCASSVGAGGRTDTQYFGPGTRLTVL.

This rearrangement joins TRBV5-4 to TRBJ2-2; 7 bases align to TRBD1. J gave up 1 base and V 3 bases, and 9 bases lay outside the gene matches. CDR3 length: 17 residues. Germline loops: CDR1 SGHNT, CDR2 YYREEE (reference sequence). CDR3 sequence (DNA): TGTGCCAGCAGCTCGGGGACAGCCATACGGAACACCGGGGAGCTGTTTTTT. Protein product: CASSSGTAIRNTGELFF.

This clone was seen once. This CDR3 is CASSPPPGLAWSTDTQYF. CDR3 in DNA: TGTGCCAGTAGTCCCCCGCCGGGACTAGCTTGGAGCACAGATACGCAGTATTTT. The chain is built from TRBV19 and TRBJ2-3; 9 bases are a match to TRBD2. V gave up 5 bases and J gave up 0 bases; unmatched junction bases: 12. Germline lookup yields CDR1 LNHDA and CDR2 SQIVND (reference sequence). This CDR3 has 18 residues.

V is TRBV6-6 and J is TRBJ1-5; no definite D call. Germline V gene data show CDR1 as MNHNY and CDR2 as SVGAGI (reference sequence). Trimming left V 3 bases short and J 5 bases short, with 11 bases between. The CDR3 is made up of 14 amino acids. In DNA form, the CDR3 reads TGTGCCAGCAGTTATGGCCGGGGAGATCAGCCCCAGCATTTT. It yields the protein CASSYGRGDQPQHF.

The chain links TRBV19 to TRBJ1-4; D gene ambiguous. V was pared by 5 bases and J by 3 bases, with 16 bases between. Looked up from germline, CDR1 is LNHDA and CDR2 is SQIVND (reference sequence). The CDR3 is made up of 16 amino acids. The CDR3 bases are TGTGCCAGTAGTGACTGGGTAGGCCTAGCTAATGAAAAACTGTTTTTT. This codes for CASSDWVGLANEKLFF.

This chain links TRBV28 with TRBJ1-2; 11 nucleotides agree with TRBD1. The V gene's germline CDR1 is MDHEN and CDR2 SYDVKM. CDR3 length equals 16 residues. The ends lost 6 bases at V and 2 bases at J; junction bases unmatched: 8. CDR3 amino acids: CASSSSGTGGNYGYTF. The CDR3 DNA reads TGTGCCAGCAGCTCTTCCGGGACAGGGGGGAACTATGGCTACACCTTC.

The gene calls are TRBV10-3 and TRBJ2-7, with a tentative D call TRBD2 (6 bases). Germline V gene sequence: CDR1 ENHRY, CDR2 SYGVKD. This CDR3 is built from 12 residues. The germline V and J ends were trimmed by 4 bases and 7 bases, with 11 bases remaining between them. The CDR3 reads CAISGGVGEQYF. The CDR3 DNA follows: TGTGCCATCAGTGGGGGGGTGGGTGAGCAGTACTTC.

The chain carries TRBV6-5 and TRBJ2-7; D possibly corresponds to TRBD1 (7 bases). The CDR3 runs to 12 residues. CDR1 MNHEY and CDR2 SVGAGI come from the germline V gene. The V and J ends lost 6 bases and 6 bases respectively, with 12 bases between them. CDR3 sequence reads: CASRTGRGEQYF. CDR3 DNA sequence: TGTGCCAGCAGGACAGGGCGGGGCGAGCAGTACTTC.

The rearrangement uses TRBV27 and TRBJ1-5; D uncertain. CDR1 MNHEY and CDR2 SMNVEV come from the germline V gene (reference sequence). There are 15 residues in the CDR3. The germline V and J ends were trimmed by 2 bases and 4 bases, with 12 bases remaining between them. CDR3 DNA sequence: TGTGCCAGCAGTTTAACATACCCAGAAAATCAGCCCCAGCATTTT. Protein: CASSLTYPENQPQHF.

The chain couples TRBV28 to TRBJ2-6; TRBD1 agrees at 11 bases. This CDR3 spans 20 amino acids. Germline CDR1 is MDHEN and CDR2 is SYDVKM. V shed 2 bases, J shed 1 base, and the junction held 10 bases outside the gene matches. The CDR3 loop reads CASSLGGTGGMGSGANVLTF. CDR3 in DNA: TGTGCCAGCAGTTTAGGCGGGACAGGGGGGATGGGATCTGGGGCCAACGTCCTGACTTTC.

This chain connects TRBV19 to TRBJ2-7; 9 bases align to TRBD2. Germline-derived CDR1 and CDR2 are LNHDA and SQIVND (reference sequence). Trimming at V came to 7 bases and at J to 4 bases, leaving 26 bases not matched to a gene. The CDR3 runs to 20 residues. This CDR3 is CASKKGHENLAGKWAYEQYF. The CDR3 DNA reads TGTGCCAGTAAGAAGGGGCACGAAAACCTAGCGGGGAAATGGGCGTACGAGCAGTACTTC.

The sample holds one count of this clone. The gene calls are TRBV11-3 and TRBJ1-2; 7 positions match TRBD1. This CDR3 is 15 amino acids long. J gave up 2 bases and V 5 bases, and 8 bases lay outside the gene matches. CDR1 is SGHNT, CDR2 YENEEA, per germline. CDR3 protein: CASSLRGDLNYGYTF. The CDR3 nucleotides read TGTGCCAGCAGCCTCAGGGGGGATTTGAACTATGGCTACACCTTC.

This chain joins TRBV2 and TRBJ1-5, with D possibly being TRBD1 (6 bases). Deletions cut 6 bases from V and 6 bases from J, with 21 bases between. Germline lookup yields CDR1 SNHLY and CDR2 FYNNEI. The CDR3 length is 16 residues. CDR3 region: CASSPPRQVLIQPQHF. In DNA, the CDR3 is TGTGCCAGCAGCCCCCCCCGACAGGTCCTAATTCAGCCCCAGCATTTT.

The V and J genes are TRBV6-1 and TRBJ1-3; TRBD1 might be the D (6 bases). Trimming shortened V by 3 bases and J by 5 bases, and 11 bases separated the two germline ends. Germline V gene lookup returns CDR1 MNHNS and CDR2 SASEGT. The CDR3 length is 14 residues. For the CDR3, the DNA is TGTGCCAGCAGTGAGTGGCAGGGGAGAAACACCATATATTTT. Translating gives CASSEWQGRNTIYF.

The rearrangement uses TRBV4-1 and TRBJ1-3; 9 positions match TRBD1. The germline V gene has CDR1 MGHRA and CDR2 YSYEKL. Trimming took 3 bases from V and 0 from J; bases not matched to a gene: 6. The CDR3 runs to 17 residues. CDR3 sequence (DNA): TGCGCCAGCAGCCACTTTTTGACAGGGGGCTCTGGAAACACCATATATTTT. Residues: CASSHFLTGGSGNTIYF.